The clone carrying this T cell receptor (beta chain) was observed a few times. These data originate in a study of T cells after yellow fever vaccination. MiXCR, run by TCRdb on the 5' RACE reads, gives a single entry per CDR3 protein. The sample lists about 240,000 distinct CDR3 sequences, 6% to 7.5% occurring once. This CDR3 has 16 amino acids. CDR1 is WNHNN and CDR2 is SYGVQD in the germline V gene (reference sequence). Trimming at V came to 4 bases and at J to 7 bases, leaving 12 bases not matched to a gene. This TCR came from a man aged 25-40 years who received the YFV17D yellow fever vaccine. The starting material was CD4+ T cells sorted from PBMCs, obtained 15 days after the yellow fever booster vaccination. This rearrangement joins TRBV10-1 to TRBJ2-1; 8 bases match TRBD2. CDR3 region: CASSGSSGTLNNEQFF. The CDR3 region has the DNA TGCGCCAGCAGTGGGAGTAGCGGGACCCTTAATAATGAGCAGTTCTTC.